The clone carrying this T cell receptor (beta chain) has just a few counts. These data are taken from a study of circulating tumor DNA in untreated peripheral T-cell lymphoma. The method was immunoSEQ multiplex PCR; TCRdb's version includes in-frame clones alone and lacks a portion of them. The repertoire includes 5,000 to 6,500 clones, 65% to 70% of them detected once, and approximately 45% sits in the top ten. Germline loops: CDR1 MGHDK, CDR2 SYGVNS. V dropped 5 bases and J dropped 5 bases, with 12 bases sitting between them. The CDR3 contains 13 residues. The specimen was tumor tissue. This receptor was obtained from a human donor with peripheral T-cell lymphoma. This rearrangement joins TRBV25-1 to TRBJ1-1; a possible D gene is TRBD1 (5 bases). CDR3 coding DNA: TGTGCCAGCAGTTTGGGGCTTGGTACTGAAGCTTTCTTT. Residues: CASSLGLGTEAFF.